This T cell receptor (beta chain) was identified during a study of cytomegalovirus exposure and HLA in healthy donors. Libraries were prepared by immunoSEQ multiplex PCR; TCRdb keeps only in-frame clonotypes and omits some of them. Among approximately 82,000 clones listed, roughly 94% were seen once. V lost 4 bases and J lost 6, with 16 bases in between. Germline V gene lookup returns CDR1 MNHNY and CDR2 SVGAGI (reference sequence). This CDR3 spans 15 amino acids. The sequencing input was PBMCs. The chain uses TRBV6-6 and TRBJ2-1; maybe TRBD2 (5 bases). The clonotype comes from a woman between 18 and 29 years old in good health and CMV-seronegative. The CDR3 protein is CASSSFRGQINEQFF. DNA for the CDR3: TGTGCCAGCAGTTCATTTCGCGGGCAGATCAATGAGCAGTTCTTC.